This T cell receptor beta chain was observed in a study of T cells in narcolepsy. Study in general: Patients with NT1 or NT2 and healthy control donors were enrolled.

Study observations and caveats: Same-patient CSF and blood CD4+ T cell clonotypes included HCRT-specific and TRIB2-specific autoreactive ones. Healthy controls reportedly lacked the autoreactive clonotypes serially found in patients' blood. Some memory CD4+ repertoires had no autoreactive clone sequences.

On this clone: As yet, its antigen is unknown.

The germline CDR1 and CDR2 sequences are MGHRA and YSYEKL. V trimming: 1 base; J trimming: 1 base; junction bases outside the gene matches: 6. The CDR3 runs 17 residues. The method was immunoSEQ multiplex PCR; TCRdb's version includes in-frame clones alone and lacks a portion of them. Among over 25,000 clones listed, around nine tenths were seen once. The chain combines TRBV4-1 with TRBJ2-3; 9 bases fit TRBD2. The sequencing sample was made of CD45RA- memory CD4+ T cells from PBMCs. This TCR was recovered from a human donor with narcolepsy. CDR3 coding DNA: TGCGCCAGCAGCCAAGGAGTTTTAGCGGGGGGCACAGATACGCAGTATTTT. The encoded protein is CASSQGVLAGGTDTQYF.